These 26 T cell receptor beta chains came from one sample sequenced in a study of technical replicates of blood from several donors. Measured with immunoSEQ multiplex PCR; TCRdb has only the in-frame clones, and not every one. The sample contains roughly 100,000 clones, 85% to 95% of which appear only once. Sequencing was carried out using T cells isolated from PBMCs. These receptor sequences come from a human donor in good health.

About this clone itself: Compared with germline, one end of the junction differs, possibly owing to a read error. The rearrangement joins TRBV10-1 to TRBJ2-7; 9 nucleotides match TRBD1. The CDR3 has 10 residues. Germline CDR1 reads WNHNN; CDR2 reads SYGVQD (reference sequence). CDR3 region: CASSLTGGNF. The CDR3 DNA is TGCGCCAGCAGTCTCACAGGGGGCAACTTC.

V gene TRBV4-2 combines with J gene TRBJ2-3, with TRBD2 as a possible D gene (6 bases). CDR1 and CDR2 (germline): LGHNA, YNFKEQ. The CDR3 totals 15 residues. V gave up 0 bases and J gave up 5 bases, with 12 bases separating them. CDR3 residues: CASSQDGREGDTQYF. The CDR3 DNA follows: TGTGCCAGCAGCCAAGATGGGCGGGAAGGAGATACGCAGTATTTT.

V is TRBV21-1 and J is TRBJ2-1; the D call of TRBD2 is as the table states it, not checked on the DNA. TRBV21-1 is classified as a pseudogene. CDR3 length: 16 residues. This CDR3 reads CASRRLAGGPNFEQFF. CDR3 nucleotide sequence: TGTGCCAGCAGACGACTAGCGGGAGGGCCTAATTTTGAGCAGTTCTTC.

The CDR3 protein is CASSQVDAGNEQFF. The CDR3 DNA reads as TGTGCCAGCAGCCAAGTTGACGCGGGGAATGAGCAGTTCTTC. The V gene is TRBV4-2, the J gene TRBJ2-1; maybe TRBD2 (6 bases). The CDR3 extends over 14 amino acids. Germline lookup yields CDR1 LGHNA and CDR2 YNFKEQ. Trimming cost V 1 base and J 7 bases, with 11 bases left between them.

The chain has TRBV6-1 and TRBJ2-7; D is undetermined. Per the germline V gene, CDR1 is MNHNS and CDR2 is SASEGT. This CDR3 has 14 residues. V shed 2 bases and J shed 0 bases, with 8 bases lying between them. DNA of the CDR3: TGTGCCAGCAGTGAATACCTAAGCTCCTACGAGCAGTACTTC. Protein: CASSEYLSSYEQYF.

The gene calls are TRBV6-6 and TRBJ2-7; D perhaps matches TRBD1 (6 bases). This CDR3 has 13 amino acids. Per germline, CDR1 MNHNY and CDR2 SVGAGI (reference sequence). Trimming took off 6 bases at V and 0 bases at J, with 9 bases between the two ends. Here the CDR3 reads CASSPDSSYEQYF. The CDR3 bases are TGTGCCAGCAGCCCGGACAGCTCCTACGAGCAGTACTTC.

The chain uses TRBV4-2 and TRBJ2-7; no clear D gene. CDR1 is LGHNA and CDR2 is YNFKEQ in the germline V gene. Trimming took 6 bases from V and 3 from J, leaving 15 bases between them. The CDR3 runs 14 residues. The CDR3 protein is CASRNSRYGYEQYF. Here the CDR3 DNA reads TGTGCCAGCAGGAATAGCCGTTACGGCTACGAGCAGTACTTC.

The V and J genes are TRBV4-3 and TRBJ2-1, with a possible D match to TRBD1 (6 bases). This CDR3 spans 14 amino acids. Germline-derived CDR1 and CDR2 are LGHNA and YSLEER. Deletions cut 0 bases from V and 8 bases from J, with 11 bases between. The CDR3 nucleotides read TGCGCCAGCAGCCAAGATCACAGGGACGATGAGCAGTTCTTC. Translated, it gives CASSQDHRDDEQFF.

The rearrangement joins TRBV30 to TRBJ1-2; TRBD1 might be the D (6 bases). Germline V lookup: CDR1 GTSNPN, CDR2 SVGIG (reference sequence). The length of the CDR3 is 12 residues. V lost 2 bases to trimming and J lost 8 bases, with 12 bases between them. CDR3 DNA sequence: TGTGCCTGGAGTAGGGTGACAGGAGGCTACACCTTC. It yields the protein CAWSRVTGGYTF. The variable domain in full, completed from reference TRBV30 and TRBJ1-2, reads SQTIHQWPATLVQPVGSPLSLECTVEGTSNPNLYWYRQAAGRGLQLLFYSVGIGQISSEVPQNLSASRPQDRQFILSSKKLLLSDSGFYLCAWSRVTGGYTFGSGTRLTVV.

This chain connects TRBV27 to TRBJ2-7; 8 bases are a match to TRBD1. Germline V gene lookup returns CDR1 MNHEY and CDR2 SMNVEV (reference sequence). The CDR3 spans 16 residues. V dropped 5 bases and J dropped 4; count of bases not matched to a gene: 13. The chain's CDR3 is CASSPSQGAILYEQYF. CDR3 DNA: TGTGCCAGCAGTCCTTCCCAGGGGGCTATACTATACGAGCAGTACTTC.

The chain recombines TRBV27 with TRBJ2-7; D is uncertain. This CDR3 is 15 amino acids long. Germline loops: CDR1 MNHEY, CDR2 SMNVEV (reference sequence). Trimming took off 2 bases at V and 2 bases at J, with 13 bases between the two ends. As DNA, the CDR3 is TGTGCCAGCAGTTTAGGCAGGTTAACAACCTACGAGCAGTACTTC. Residues: CASSLGRLTTYEQYF.

V usage is TRBV19 and J usage is TRBJ1-1; D gene uncertain. V lost 3 bases and J 10 bases, leaving 9 bases between the germline ends. The CDR3 consists of 11 residues. The germline CDR1 and CDR2 sequences are LNHDA and SQIVND (reference sequence). The CDR3 DNA sequence: TGTGCCAGTAGTATCGGGGAAGTAGCTTTCTTT. Amino acid sequence: CASSIGEVAFF.

J is TRBJ1-3 and V is TRBV14, with unresolved D. The CDR3 extends over 14 amino acids. CDR1 and CDR2 (germline): SGHDN, FVKESK. V lost 5 bases and J 0 bases, leaving 8 bases between the germline ends. The CDR3 DNA reads TGTGCCAGCAGCGGACTAAACTCTGGAAACACCATATATTTT. Protein product: CASSGLNSGNTIYF.

This clone came up once. The chain links TRBV9 to TRBJ2-3, with no clear D. The CDR3 runs 14 residues. V lost 6 bases and J 2 bases, leaving 13 bases between the germline ends. The germline CDR1 and CDR2 sequences are SGDLS and YYNGEE. The DNA of the CDR3 is TGTGCCAGCACCGCCCGGTATAACACAGATACGCAGTATTTT. Its protein is CASTARYNTDTQYF.

This clone was picked up one time. The CDR3 sequence: CASSASDLGASTDTQYF. In DNA, the CDR3 is TGTGCCAGCAGTGCCTCTGACTTAGGTGCTAGCACAGATACGCAGTATTTT. The chain carries TRBV25-1 and TRBJ2-3; D ambiguous. The ends were cut back, 4 bases at V and 0 bases at J, with 17 bases in the middle. The CDR3 extends over 17 amino acids. Germline V gene lookup returns CDR1 MGHDK and CDR2 SYGVNS.

The rearrangement links TRBV19 to TRBJ2-1; TRBD2 might be the D (5 bases). Per germline, CDR1 LNHDA and CDR2 SQIVND (reference sequence). Trimming took 7 bases from V and 2 from J, leaving 15 bases between them. The CDR3 extends over 15 amino acids. The CDR3 DNA reads TGTGCCAGTAATATTAGGCGGGCCGCCTACAATGAGCAGTTCTTC. Translated, it gives CASNIRRAAYNEQFF.

The rearrangement joins TRBV9 to TRBJ1-4; 9 bases map to TRBD1. The V gene's germline CDR1 is SGDLS and CDR2 YYNGEE. With 3 bases clipped from V and 8 bases from J, the junction kept 8 bases outside the gene matches. This CDR3 comprises 15 residues. The CDR3 coding sequence is TGTGCCAGCAGCGCGAGACAGGGGGATAGGGAAAAACTGTTTTTT. Protein sequence: CASSARQGDREKLFF.

The chain joins TRBV5-1 to TRBJ2-1, with TRBD2 identical over 13 bases. CDR1 and CDR2 from the germline V gene are SGHRS and YFSETQ. J lost 6 bases, V lost 1 base, and 1 base had no gene match. The CDR3 runs 15 residues. CDR3: CASSLRTSGSNEQFF. CDR3 DNA: TGCGCCAGCAGCTTGCGGACTAGCGGGAGCAATGAGCAGTTCTTC.

The V gene is TRBV19, the J gene TRBJ2-2; 13 nucleotides match TRBD2. This CDR3 region has 17 residues. The germline gives CDR1 LNHDA, CDR2 SQIVND (reference sequence). V shed 6 bases and J 5 bases; nucleotides not matched to a gene: 9. The CDR3 sequence: CASSRTSGRGVTGELFF. The CDR3 coding sequence is TGTGCCAGTAGCCGGACTAGCGGGAGAGGGGTAACCGGGGAGCTGTTTTTT.

The J gene is TRBJ2-1, the V gene TRBV28; 10 bases align to TRBD2. The J segment lost 0 bases and the V segment lost 10 bases, leaving 21 bases of the junction unmatched. The length of the CDR3 is 20 residues. The germline V gene has CDR1 MDHEN and CDR2 SYDVKM. The CDR3 reads CATRPQLLAGSLFSYNEQFF. CDR3 in DNA: TGTGCCACCAGGCCTCAATTACTAGCGGGATCCCTCTTCTCCTACAATGAGCAGTTCTTC.

This chain uses TRBV28 with TRBJ1-3, with D uncertain. There are 14 residues in the CDR3. Germline V gene sequence: CDR1 MDHEN, CDR2 SYDVKM. Trimming pared 3 bases from V and 3 bases from J, leaving 9 bases between. DNA of the CDR3: TGTGCCAGCAGTTTCCTCGGTGGTGGAAACACCATATATTTT. As protein: CASSFLGGGNTIYF.

V and J are TRBV6-5 and TRBJ2-1; TRBD1 might be the D (6 bases). Looked up from germline, CDR1 is MNHEY and CDR2 is SVGAGI. The CDR3 spans 16 residues. The V and J ends lost 0 bases and 5 bases respectively, with 14 bases between them. CDR3 DNA sequence: TGTGCCAGCAGTTACTCGAGCGGACAGACACACAATGAGCAGTTCTTC. Amino acids: CASSYSSGQTHNEQFF.

The chain carries TRBV5-4 and TRBJ1-2, with a possible D match to TRBD1 (6 bases). V lost 3 bases, J lost 6 bases, and 15 bases lay in between. The germline CDR1 and CDR2 sequences are SGHNT and YYREEE (reference sequence). CDR3 length: 14 residues. In nucleotides, the CDR3 is TGTGCCAGCAGCTCAAGACAGGTCCTTGATGGCTACACCTTC. It specifies CASSSRQVLDGYTF.

The chain combines TRBV6-1 with TRBJ1-1; 9 nucleotides agree with TRBD1. V lost 7 bases and J lost 1; bases outside the gene matches: 4. CDR1 is MNHNS and CDR2 is SASEGT in the germline V gene. This CDR3 comprises 14 residues. CDR3 nucleotides: TGTGCCAGCACCTGGACAGGGGCGAACACTGAAGCTTTCTTT. It encodes CASTWTGANTEAFF.

The chain carries TRBV29-1 and TRBJ2-5, with 8 bases aligning to TRBD2. There are 14 residues in the CDR3. Looked up from germline, CDR1 is SQVTM and CDR2 is ANQGSEA. V trimming: 7 bases; J trimming: 5 bases; junction bases outside the gene matches: 12. CDR3 coding DNA: TGCAGCGGGTTGGGGCCGGGAGGGTTTGAGACCCAGTACTTC. Translating it yields CSGLGPGGFETQYF.

This chain links TRBV18 with TRBJ2-5, with D perhaps matching TRBD2 (5 bases). V lost 2 bases, J lost 4 bases, and 8 bases lay in between. CDR1 is KGHSH, CDR2 LQKENI, per germline. This CDR3 is 13 amino acids long. The CDR3 nucleotides read TGTGCCAGCTCACCAACAGAGGGAGAGACCCAGTACTTC. This codes for CASSPTEGETQYF.